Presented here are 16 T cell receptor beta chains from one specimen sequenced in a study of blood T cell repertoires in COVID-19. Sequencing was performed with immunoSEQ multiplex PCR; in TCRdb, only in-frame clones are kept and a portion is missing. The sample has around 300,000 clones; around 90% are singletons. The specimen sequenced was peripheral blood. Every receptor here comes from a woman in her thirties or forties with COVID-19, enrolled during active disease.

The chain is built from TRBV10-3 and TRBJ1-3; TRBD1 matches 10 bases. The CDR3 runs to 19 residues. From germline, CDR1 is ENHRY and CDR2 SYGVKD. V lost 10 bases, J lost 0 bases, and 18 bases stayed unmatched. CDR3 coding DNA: TGTGCCACCGAAGGAGACAGGGGGCGTACTGCACACTCTGGAAACACCATATATTTT. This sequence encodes CATEGDRGRTAHSGNTIYF.

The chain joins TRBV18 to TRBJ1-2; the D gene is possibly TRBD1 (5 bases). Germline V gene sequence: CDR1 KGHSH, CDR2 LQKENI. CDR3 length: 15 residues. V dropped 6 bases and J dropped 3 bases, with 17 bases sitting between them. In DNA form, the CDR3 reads TGTGCCAGCTCTCCCGATGGCCAGGGCGACTATGGCTACACCTTC. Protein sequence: CASSPDGQGDYGYTF.

CDR3 residues: CASSFRTAPYGYTF. For the CDR3, the DNA is TGTGCCAGCAGTTTTCGGACAGCTCCCTATGGCTACACCTTC. V and J are TRBV27 and TRBJ1-2; TRBD1 is a possible D gene (6 bases). Germline lookup yields CDR1 MNHEY and CDR2 SMNVEV (reference sequence). V was clipped by 3 bases and J by 4 bases, with 12 bases between them. The CDR3 runs 14 residues.

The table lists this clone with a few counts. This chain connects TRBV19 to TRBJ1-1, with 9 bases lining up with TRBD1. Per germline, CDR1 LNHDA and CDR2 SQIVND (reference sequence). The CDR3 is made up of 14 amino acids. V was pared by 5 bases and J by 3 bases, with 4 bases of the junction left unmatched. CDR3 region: CASSSRQGDTEAFF. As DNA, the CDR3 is TGTGCCAGTAGTTCACGACAGGGGGACACTGAAGCTTTCTTT.

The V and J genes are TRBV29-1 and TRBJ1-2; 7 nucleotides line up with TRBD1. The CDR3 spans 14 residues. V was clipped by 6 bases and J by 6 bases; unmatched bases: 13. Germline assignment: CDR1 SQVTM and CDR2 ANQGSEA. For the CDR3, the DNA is TGCAGCGTCCAGAGAGGGCAGGGGGGCGATGGCTACACCTTC. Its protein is CSVQRGQGGDGYTF.

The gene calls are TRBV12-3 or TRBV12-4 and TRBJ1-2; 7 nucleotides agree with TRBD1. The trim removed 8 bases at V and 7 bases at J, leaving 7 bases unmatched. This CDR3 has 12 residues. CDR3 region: CASSEGASGYTF. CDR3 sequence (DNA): TGTGCCAGCTCCGAGGGGGCCTCTGGCTACACCTTC.

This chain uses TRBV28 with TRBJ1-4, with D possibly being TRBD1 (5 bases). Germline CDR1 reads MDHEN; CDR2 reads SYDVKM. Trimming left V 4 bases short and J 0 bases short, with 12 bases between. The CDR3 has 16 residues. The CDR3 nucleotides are TGTGCCAGCAGTTGGGGGGTACTCCCAACTAATGAAAAACTGTTTTTT. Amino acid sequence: CASSWGVLPTNEKLFF.

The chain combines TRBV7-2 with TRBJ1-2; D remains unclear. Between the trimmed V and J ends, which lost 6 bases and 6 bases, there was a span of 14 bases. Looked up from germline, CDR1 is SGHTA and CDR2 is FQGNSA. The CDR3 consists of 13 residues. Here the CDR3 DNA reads TGTGCCAGCAGGGCCACGGGTTACGATGGCTACACCTTC. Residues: CASRATGYDGYTF. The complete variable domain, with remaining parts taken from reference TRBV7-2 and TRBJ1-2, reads GAGVSQSPSNKVTEKGKDVELRCDPISGHTALYWYRQSLGQGLEFLIYFQGNSAPDKSGLPSDRFSAERTGGSVSTLTIQRTQQEDSAVYLCASRATGYDGYTFGSGTRLTVV.

The CDR3 here is CASSLVTGGSGNTIYF. CDR3 sequence (DNA): TGCGCCAGCAGCTTGGTTACGGGGGGCTCTGGAAACACCATATATTTT. This chain joins TRBV5-1 and TRBJ1-3, with D maybe TRBD1 (5 bases). Germline assignment: CDR1 SGHRS and CDR2 YFSETQ. The CDR3 length is 16 residues. Trimming took off 0 bases at V and 0 bases at J, with 10 bases between the two ends.

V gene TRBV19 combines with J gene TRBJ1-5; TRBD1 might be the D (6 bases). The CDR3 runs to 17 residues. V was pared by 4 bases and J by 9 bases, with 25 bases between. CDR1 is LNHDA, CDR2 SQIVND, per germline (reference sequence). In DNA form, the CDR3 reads TGTGCCAGTAGTACACGATTAATAGCCAGGGACATCCCGCCCCAGCATTTT. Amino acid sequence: CASSTRLIARDIPPQHF.

DNA of the CDR3: TGTGCCAGCAGCTTAGACGGAGCGGGGACCCAGTACTTC. This encodes CASSLDGAGTQYF. V and J are TRBV7-9 and TRBJ2-5, with a possible D match to TRBD2 (6 bases). Germline V gene data show CDR1 as SEHNR and CDR2 as FQNEAQ (reference sequence). V shed 1 base and J shed 7 bases, with 10 bases lying between them. CDR3 length equals 13 residues.

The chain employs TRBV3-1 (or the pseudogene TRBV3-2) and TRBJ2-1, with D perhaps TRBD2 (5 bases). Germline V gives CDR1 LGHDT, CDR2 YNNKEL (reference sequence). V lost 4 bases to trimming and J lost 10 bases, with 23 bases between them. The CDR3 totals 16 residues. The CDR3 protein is CASSPRPGQTGYEQFF. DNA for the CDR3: TGTGCCAGCAGCCCTCGACCCGGTCAGACGGGGTACGAGCAGTTCTTC.

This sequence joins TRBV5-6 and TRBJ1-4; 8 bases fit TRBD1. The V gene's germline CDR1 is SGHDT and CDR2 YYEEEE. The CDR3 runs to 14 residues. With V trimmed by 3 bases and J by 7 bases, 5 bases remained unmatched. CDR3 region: CASSYGQGGEKLFF. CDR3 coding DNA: TGTGCCAGCAGCTACGGACAGGGAGGTGAAAAACTGTTTTTT.

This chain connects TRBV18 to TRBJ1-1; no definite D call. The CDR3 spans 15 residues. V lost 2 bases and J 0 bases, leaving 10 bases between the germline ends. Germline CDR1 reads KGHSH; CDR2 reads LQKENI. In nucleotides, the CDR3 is TGTGCCAGCTCACCATTTCGGGGATTGAACACTGAAGCTTTCTTT. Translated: CASSPFRGLNTEAFF.

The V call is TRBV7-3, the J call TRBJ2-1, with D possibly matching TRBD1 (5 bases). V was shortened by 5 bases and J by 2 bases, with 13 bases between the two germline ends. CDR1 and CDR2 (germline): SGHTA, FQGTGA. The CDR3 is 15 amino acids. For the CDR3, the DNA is TGTGCCAGCAGCGAACAGGAAGGGGCCTACAATGAGCAGTTCTTC. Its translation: CASSEQEGAYNEQFF. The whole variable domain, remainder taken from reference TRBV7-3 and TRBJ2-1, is GAGVSQTPSNKVTEKGKYVELRCDPISGHTALYWYRQSLGQGPEFLIYFQGTGAADDSGLPNDRFFAVRPEGSVSTLKIQRTERGDSAVYLCASSEQEGAYNEQFFGPGTRLTVL.

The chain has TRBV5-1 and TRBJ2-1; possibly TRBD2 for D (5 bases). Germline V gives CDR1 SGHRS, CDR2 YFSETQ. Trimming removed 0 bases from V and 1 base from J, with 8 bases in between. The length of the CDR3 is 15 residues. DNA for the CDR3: TGCGCCAGCAGCTTGGTGGACTCTTCCTACAATGAGCAGTTCTTC. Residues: CASSLVDSSYNEQFF.